What follows are 9 T cell receptor beta chains derived from one specimen sequenced in a study of OX40 agonist ivuxolimab in advanced cancers. Preparation of the library involved the immunoSEQ multiplex PCR assay. TCRdb mirrors the immuneACCESS table, restricted to in-frame sequences. Some clones are absent from its copies; in checked studies, under half trace to an unresolved V gene, and the reason for the others is unknown. The sample profile shows about 96,000 clones; more than 80% of them were found once. The leading ten clones occupy about 5.8% of the sample. Sequenced here: CD4+ or CD8+ T cells sorted from blood, sampled in a trial of the OX40 agonist ivuxolimab. These receptor sequences come from an adult with an advanced solid tumor such as melanoma, head and neck, liver or kidney cancer.

V and J are TRBV10-1 and TRBJ2-7, with 14 bases fitting TRBD2. V lost 3 bases to trimming and J lost 5 bases; unmatched junction nucleotides: 6. Germline CDR1 WNHNN, CDR2 SYGVQD (reference sequence). CDR3 length equals 16 residues. Here the CDR3 DNA reads TGCGCCAGCAGTGAAGGGACTAGCGGGAGAGGGAACGAGCAGTACTTC. This translates into CASSEGTSGRGNEQYF.

DNA of the CDR3: TGTGCCAGCAGTTACGAAACGGACAGGGGAAAAGCTTTCTTT. Amino acid sequence: CASSYETDRGKAFF. This chain uses TRBV6-5 with TRBJ1-1; 9 bases agree with TRBD1. Losses at the gene ends were 2 bases for V and 9 bases for J; bases not matched to a gene: 7. From germline, CDR1 is MNHEY and CDR2 SVGAGI. The CDR3 covers 14 residues.

This rearrangement joins TRBV7-3 to TRBJ1-6; D perhaps matches TRBD1 (6 bases). CDR1 is SGHTA and CDR2 is FQGTGA in the germline V gene. Deletions cut 0 bases from V and 7 bases from J, with 7 bases between. The CDR3 length is 14 residues. CDR3 bases: TGTGCCAGCAGCTTAACCCAGGGGAATTCACCCCTCCACTTT. Protein: CASSLTQGNSPLHF.

This chain joins TRBV6-4 and TRBJ1-1; 7 nucleotides agree with TRBD1. The length of the CDR3 is 14 residues. Germline V gene data show CDR1 as MRHNA and CDR2 as SNTAGT. Unmatched junction bases numbered 5, after V lost 3 bases and J lost 4 bases. DNA of the CDR3: TGTGCCAGCAGTGAAAGGGGGCAAGGCACTGAAGCTTTCTTT. Residues: CASSERGQGTEAFF.

This chain joins TRBV30 and TRBJ2-7; 11 nucleotides agree with TRBD2. This CDR3 has 13 residues. CDR1 and CDR2 from the germline V gene are GTSNPN and SVGIG (reference sequence). The trim removed 4 bases at V and 7 bases at J, leaving 6 bases unmatched. As DNA, the CDR3 is TGTGCCTGGACCATAGCGGGGGGGCTTGAGCAGTACTTC. Translating it yields CAWTIAGGLEQYF.

This rearrangement joins TRBV6-5 to TRBJ2-7; D unclear. This CDR3 has 15 residues. With 7 bases removed from V and 0 bases from J, the gap between germline ends came to 16 bases. The V gene's germline CDR1 is MNHEY and CDR2 SVGAGI. DNA for the CDR3: TGTGCCAGCATTTTACACGTCCTGGACTCCTACGAGCAGTACTTC. Protein sequence: CASILHVLDSYEQYF.

This sequence joins TRBV5-8 and TRBJ2-3; 7 bases agree with TRBD1. Germline V gives CDR1 SGHTS, CDR2 YDEGEE. The CDR3 consists of 17 residues. V shed 4 bases and J 7 bases; nucleotides not matched to a gene: 18. The CDR3 sequence is CASSHGKAQGFANTQYF. The DNA of the CDR3 is TGTGCCAGCAGCCATGGGAAGGCACAGGGGTTTGCGAATACGCAGTATTTT.

The chain recombines TRBV27 with TRBJ2-7; perhaps TRBD1 as D (6 bases). V was clipped by 4 bases and J by 3 bases, with 16 bases between them. Germline V gene sequence: CDR1 MNHEY, CDR2 SMNVEV (reference sequence). This CDR3 comprises 15 residues. The CDR3 reads CASSSTDSPNYEQYF. The CDR3 region has the DNA TGTGCCAGCAGTTCGACGGACAGCCCCAACTACGAGCAGTACTTC.

The V and J genes are TRBV5-1 and TRBJ2-3; no clear D. CDR1 and CDR2 (germline): SGHRS, YFSETQ. The CDR3 length is 14 residues. The V end lost 0 bases, the J end lost 6 bases, and 11 bases lay between the germline ends. The CDR3 here is CASSLDALGDTQYF. In DNA form, the CDR3 reads TGCGCCAGCAGCTTGGATGCATTGGGGGATACGCAGTATTTT.